Each of the 11 T cell receptor beta chains below was sequenced from the same sample in a study of metastatic and nonmetastatic thyroid tumors. With MiXCR, TCRdb reprocessed the PCR reads. The table has 8,700 or so clones, about 30% seen once. Every patient was untreated before thyroid surgery. Input material: tumor tissue. The source is a female donor with papillary thyroid cancer or a benign thyroid nodule (not recorded which). Some clones in this sample may be carry-over from other donors' samples.

The V call is TRBV5-1, the J call TRBJ2-7; tentative D call: TRBD1 (6 bases). The last part of the DNA fits TRBJ2-5 better; the J call may be wrong. The CDR3 extends over 14 amino acids. In germline, CDR1 is SGHRS, CDR2 YFSETQ. CDR3 sequence (DNA): TGCGCCAGCAGCCTCGGACAGCCCGGGGAGACCCAGTACTTC. Translating it yields CASSLGQPGETQYF.

This chain uses TRBV7-2 with TRBJ1-1; a weak D match, TRBD1 (5 bases). The CDR3 consists of 13 residues. V lost 3 bases and J 5 bases, leaving 10 bases between the germline ends. The germline CDR1 and CDR2 sequences are SGHTA and FQGNSA. The CDR3 loop reads CASSLGGATEAFF. For the CDR3, the DNA is TGTGCCAGCAGCTTGGGGGGAGCGACTGAAGCTTTCTTT.

This clone was seen just once. The junction shows a germline mismatch at one end, possibly a read error. V and J are TRBV5-1 and TRBJ2-3, with D tentatively TRBD1 (5 bases). The length of the CDR3 is 15 residues. From germline, CDR1 is SGHRS and CDR2 YFSETQ. The CDR3 protein is CASSLPRVHTDTQYF. The CDR3 region has the DNA TGCGCCAGTAGCTTGCCCAGGGTGCACACAGATACGCAGTATTTT.

CDR3 protein: CASSPPGHPEKLFF. The CDR3 bases are TGTGCCAGCAGCCCTCCGGGACACCCCGAAAAACTGTTTTTT. V usage is TRBV3-1 and J usage is TRBJ1-4; TRBD1 is a possible D gene (6 bases). The V and J ends lost 4 bases and 8 bases respectively, with 14 bases between them. The CDR3 consists of 14 residues. Germline V gene sequence: CDR1 LGHDT, CDR2 YNNKEL (reference sequence).

This clone was seen many times. DNA of the CDR3: TGCAGCGTTGGGTACGCCAGGGGCTACGAGCAGTACTTC. This translates into CSVGYARGYEQYF. The rearrangement uses TRBV29-1 and TRBJ2-7; D perhaps matches TRBD1 (6 bases). The germline V and J ends were trimmed by 4 bases and 3 bases, with 13 bases remaining between them. This CDR3 contains 13 residues. Germline V gene lookup returns CDR1 SQVTM and CDR2 ANQGSEA.

This clone was detected ten times or more. This chain links TRBV20-1 with TRBJ2-4; possibly TRBD1 for D (5 bases). Germline V gives CDR1 DFQATT, CDR2 SNEGSKA (reference sequence). The CDR3 spans 15 residues. V lost 6 bases and J 0 bases, leaving 15 bases between the germline ends. The CDR3, as DNA: TGCAGTGCAATGACAGACCAACTAGCCAAAAACATTCAGTACTTC. Protein product: CSAMTDQLAKNIQYF.

CDR3 residues: CASSPGSFNQPYHF. CDR3 bases: TGTGCCAGCAGTCCGGGCAGTTTCAATCAGCCCTATCATTTT. The chain is built from TRBV25-1 and TRBJ1-5; no definite D call. The germline V gene encodes CDR1 MGHDK and CDR2 SYGVNS. The CDR3 has 14 amino acids. V lost 5 bases and J lost 16, with 24 bases in between.

A few counts support this clone. This chain uses TRBV7-2 with TRBJ2-7; perhaps TRBD1 as D (5 bases). With 0 bases removed from V and 6 bases from J, the gap between germline ends came to 15 bases. The CDR3 loop spans 15 amino acids. Germline V lookup: CDR1 SGHTA, CDR2 FQGNSA. CDR3: CASSLAPGSGREQYF. The CDR3 DNA reads as TGTGCCAGCAGCTTAGCCCCCGGGTCAGGGCGCGAGCAGTACTTC.

The rearrangement links TRBV9 to TRBJ2-7, with 7 bases lining up with TRBD1. CDR1 and CDR2 from the germline V gene are SGDLS and YYNGEE. J gave up 6 bases and V 2 bases, and 17 bases lay outside the gene matches. CDR3 size: 17 residues. The CDR3 nucleotides read TGTGCCAGCAGCGTCGGGGTCCAAAGGGGGCTCATCGGCGAGCAGTACTTC. As protein: CASSVGVQRGLIGEQYF.

This clone was observed at least ten times. This may stem from a read error, because a much larger clone lies one nucleotide away. Other DNA sequences within the sample encode an identical CDR3. This chain's CDR3 is CASPQREIPNEQFF. The CDR3 region has the DNA TGTGCCAGCCCACAGCGGGAGATCCCCAATGAGCAGTTCTTC. The chain combines TRBV2 with TRBJ2-1; 8 bases fit TRBD2. CDR3 length equals 14 residues. V shed 8 bases, J shed 6 bases, and the junction held 9 bases outside the gene matches. Germline CDR1 SNHLY, CDR2 FYNNEI. The full variable domain, its missing parts supplied by reference TRBV2 and TRBJ2-1, is EPEVTQTPSHQVTQMGQEVILRCVPISNHLYFYWYRQILGQKVEFLVSFYNNEISEKSEIFDDQFSVERPDGSNFTLKIRSTKLEDSAMYFCASPQREIPNEQFFGPGTRLTVL.

This clone showed up many times. The V and J genes are TRBV5-4 and TRBJ2-1; 7 nucleotides align to TRBD2. This CDR3 has 17 amino acids. Trimming at V came to 0 bases and at J to 6 bases, leaving 12 bases not matched to a gene. CDR1 SGHNT and CDR2 YYREEE come from the germline V gene (reference sequence). CDR3: CASSLGPGRERSNEQFF. The DNA of the CDR3 is TGTGCCAGCAGCTTGGGCCCGGGGCGGGAGCGGAGCAATGAGCAGTTCTTC.